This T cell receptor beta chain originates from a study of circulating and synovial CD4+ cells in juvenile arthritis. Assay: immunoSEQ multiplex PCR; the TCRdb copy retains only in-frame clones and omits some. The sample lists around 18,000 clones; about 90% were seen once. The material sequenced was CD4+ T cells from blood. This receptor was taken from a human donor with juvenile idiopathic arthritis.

CDR3 protein: CASSSWALGQPQHF. In DNA, the CDR3 is TGTGCCAGCAGCTCATGGGCTCTGGGTCAGCCCCAGCATTTT. The chain employs TRBV7-2 and TRBJ1-5; D is undetermined. Germline values: CDR1 SGHTA, CDR2 FQGNSA. V lost 4 bases and J lost 6, with 13 bases in between. This CDR3 is 14 amino acids long.